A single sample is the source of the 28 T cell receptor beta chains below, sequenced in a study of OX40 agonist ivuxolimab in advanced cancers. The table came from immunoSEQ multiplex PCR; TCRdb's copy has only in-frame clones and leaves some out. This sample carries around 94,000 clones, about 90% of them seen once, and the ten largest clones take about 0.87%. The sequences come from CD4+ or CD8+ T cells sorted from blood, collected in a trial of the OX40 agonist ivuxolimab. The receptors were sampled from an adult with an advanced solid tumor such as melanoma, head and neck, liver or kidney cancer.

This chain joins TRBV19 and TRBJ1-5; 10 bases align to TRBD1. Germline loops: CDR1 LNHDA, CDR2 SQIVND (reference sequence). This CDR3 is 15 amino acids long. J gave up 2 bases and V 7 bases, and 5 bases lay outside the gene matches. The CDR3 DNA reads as TGTGCCAGTACCGCGACAGGGGGCCGCAATCAGCCCCAGCATTTT. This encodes CASTATGGRNQPQHF.

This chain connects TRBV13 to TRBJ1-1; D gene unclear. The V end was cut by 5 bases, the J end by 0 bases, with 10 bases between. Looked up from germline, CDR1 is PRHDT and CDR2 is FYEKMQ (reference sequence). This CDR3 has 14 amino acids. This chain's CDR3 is CASSVRTLNTEAFF. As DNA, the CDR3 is TGTGCCAGCAGCGTCAGGACCCTGAACACTGAAGCTTTCTTT. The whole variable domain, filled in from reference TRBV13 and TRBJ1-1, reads AAGVIQSPRHLIKEKRETATLKCYPIPRHDTVYWYQQGPGQDPQFLISFYEKMQSDKGSIPDRFSAQQFSDYHSELNMSSLELGDSALYFCASSVRTLNTEAFFGQGTRLTVV.

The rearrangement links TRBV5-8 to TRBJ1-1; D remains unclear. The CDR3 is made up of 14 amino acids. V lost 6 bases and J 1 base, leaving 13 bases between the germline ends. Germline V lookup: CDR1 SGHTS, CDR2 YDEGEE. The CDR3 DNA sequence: TGTGCCAGCAACGCCAGGACTGCGAACACTGAAGCTTTCTTT. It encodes CASNARTANTEAFF. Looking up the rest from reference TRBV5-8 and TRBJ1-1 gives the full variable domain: EAGVTQSPTHLIKTRGQQATLRCSPISGHTSVYWYQQALGLGLQFLLWYDEGEERNRGNFPPRFSGRQFPNYSSELNVNALELEDSALYLCASNARTANTEAFFGQGTRLTVV.

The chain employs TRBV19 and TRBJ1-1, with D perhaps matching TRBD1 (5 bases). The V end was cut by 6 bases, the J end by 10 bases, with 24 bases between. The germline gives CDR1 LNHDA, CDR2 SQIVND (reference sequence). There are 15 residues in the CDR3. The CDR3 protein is CASRRFTGRSRGAFF. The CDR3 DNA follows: TGTGCCAGTAGGCGGTTTACGGGACGCTCCCGTGGAGCTTTCTTT.

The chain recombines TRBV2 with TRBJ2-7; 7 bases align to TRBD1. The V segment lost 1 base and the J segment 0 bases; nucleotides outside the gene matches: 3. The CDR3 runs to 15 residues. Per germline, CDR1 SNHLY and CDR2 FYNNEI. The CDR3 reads CASSEDRQGSYEQYF. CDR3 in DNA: TGTGCCAGCAGTGAAGATCGACAGGGCTCCTACGAGCAGTACTTC. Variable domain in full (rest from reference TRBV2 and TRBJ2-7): EPEVTQTPSHQVTQMGQEVILRCVPISNHLYFYWYRQILGQKVEFLVSFYNNEISEKSEIFDDQFSVERPDGSNFTLKIRSTKLEDSAMYFCASSEDRQGSYEQYFGPGTRLTVT.

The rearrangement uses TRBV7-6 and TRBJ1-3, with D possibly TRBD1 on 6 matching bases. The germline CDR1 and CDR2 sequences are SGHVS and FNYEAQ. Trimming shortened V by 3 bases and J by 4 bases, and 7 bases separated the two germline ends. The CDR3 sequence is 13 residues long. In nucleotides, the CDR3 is TGTGCCAGCAGCTTCGACAGGGGAAACACCATATATTTT. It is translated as CASSFDRGNTIYF.

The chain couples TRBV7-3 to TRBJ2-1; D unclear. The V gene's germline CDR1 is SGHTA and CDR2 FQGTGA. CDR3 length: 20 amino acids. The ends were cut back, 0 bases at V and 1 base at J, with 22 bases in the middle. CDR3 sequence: CASSLTSPRIASRSYNEQFF. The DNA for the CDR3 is TGTGCCAGCAGCTTAACTAGCCCCCGTATTGCCTCGAGGTCCTACAATGAGCAGTTCTTC.

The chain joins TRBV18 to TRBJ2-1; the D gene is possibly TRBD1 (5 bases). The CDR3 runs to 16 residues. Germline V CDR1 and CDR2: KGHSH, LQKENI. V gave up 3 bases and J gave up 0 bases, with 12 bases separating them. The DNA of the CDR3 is TGTGCCAGCTCACCCCTGGCAGGGAACTCCTACAATGAGCAGTTCTTC. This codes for CASSPLAGNSYNEQFF.

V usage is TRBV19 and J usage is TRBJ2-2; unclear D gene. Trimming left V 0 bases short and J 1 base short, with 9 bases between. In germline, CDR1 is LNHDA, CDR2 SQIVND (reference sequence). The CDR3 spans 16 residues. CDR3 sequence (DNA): TGTGCCAGTAGTATAGATGATTGGAAGAACACCGGGGAGCTGTTTTTT. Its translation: CASSIDDWKNTGELFF.

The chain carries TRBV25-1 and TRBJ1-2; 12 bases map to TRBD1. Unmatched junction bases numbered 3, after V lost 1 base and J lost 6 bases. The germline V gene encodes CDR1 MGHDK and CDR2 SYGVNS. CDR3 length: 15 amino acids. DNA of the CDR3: TGTGCCAGCAGTGAATGGGGACAGGGGGCGGATGGCTACACCTTC. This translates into CASSEWGQGADGYTF.

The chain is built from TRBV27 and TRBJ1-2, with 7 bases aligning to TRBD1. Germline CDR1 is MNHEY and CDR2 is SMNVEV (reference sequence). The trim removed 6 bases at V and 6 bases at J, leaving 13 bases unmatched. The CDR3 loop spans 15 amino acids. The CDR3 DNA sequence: TGTGCCAGCAGGATAAACTTGACAGGGTTGAATGGCTACACCTTC. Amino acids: CASRINLTGLNGYTF.

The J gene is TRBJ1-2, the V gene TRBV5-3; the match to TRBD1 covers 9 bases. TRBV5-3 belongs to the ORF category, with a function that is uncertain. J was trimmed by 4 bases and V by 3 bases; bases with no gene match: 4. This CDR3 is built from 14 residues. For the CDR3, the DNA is TGTGCCAGAAGCTGCTACAGGGGGCCCTATGGCTACACCTTC. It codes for CARSCYRGPYGYTF.

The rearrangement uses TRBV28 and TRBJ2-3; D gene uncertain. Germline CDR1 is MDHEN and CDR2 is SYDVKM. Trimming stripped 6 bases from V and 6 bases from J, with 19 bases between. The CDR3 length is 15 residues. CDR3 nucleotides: TGTGCCAGCAGCGCCCCCCCTACGATGTACGATACGCAGTATTTT. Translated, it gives CASSAPPTMYDTQYF.

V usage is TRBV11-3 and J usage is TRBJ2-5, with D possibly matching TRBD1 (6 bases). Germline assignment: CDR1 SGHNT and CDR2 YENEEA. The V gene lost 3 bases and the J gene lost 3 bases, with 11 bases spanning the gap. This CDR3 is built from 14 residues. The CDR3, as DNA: TGTGCCAGCAGCTTTCGCGCAGGGGAAGAGACCCAGTACTTC. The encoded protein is CASSFRAGEETQYF.

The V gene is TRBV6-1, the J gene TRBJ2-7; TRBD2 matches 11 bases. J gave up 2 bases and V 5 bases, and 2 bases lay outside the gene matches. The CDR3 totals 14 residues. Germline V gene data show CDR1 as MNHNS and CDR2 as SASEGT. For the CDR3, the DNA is TGTGCCAGCAGTTTTAGCGGGAGGGCCTACGAGCAGTACTTC. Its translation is CASSFSGRAYEQYF.

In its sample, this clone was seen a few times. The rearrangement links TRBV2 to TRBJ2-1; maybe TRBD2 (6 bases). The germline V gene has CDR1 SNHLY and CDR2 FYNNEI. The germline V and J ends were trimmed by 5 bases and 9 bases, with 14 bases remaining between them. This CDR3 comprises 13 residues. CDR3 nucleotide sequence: TGTGCCAGCAGTTTCAATGGGGGGACTGAGCAGTTCTTC. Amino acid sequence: CASSFNGGTEQFF.

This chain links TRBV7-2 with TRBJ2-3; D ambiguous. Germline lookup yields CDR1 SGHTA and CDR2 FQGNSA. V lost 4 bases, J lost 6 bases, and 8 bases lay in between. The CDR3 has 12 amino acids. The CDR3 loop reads CASSYNGDTQYF. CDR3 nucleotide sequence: TGTGCCAGCAGCTACAATGGGGATACGCAGTATTTT.

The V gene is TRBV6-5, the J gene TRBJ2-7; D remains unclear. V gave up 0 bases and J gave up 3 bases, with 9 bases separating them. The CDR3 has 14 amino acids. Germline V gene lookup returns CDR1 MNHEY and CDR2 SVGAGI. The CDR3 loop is CASSYSSRNYEQYF. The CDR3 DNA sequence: TGTGCCAGCAGTTACTCGTCCAGGAACTACGAGCAGTACTTC.

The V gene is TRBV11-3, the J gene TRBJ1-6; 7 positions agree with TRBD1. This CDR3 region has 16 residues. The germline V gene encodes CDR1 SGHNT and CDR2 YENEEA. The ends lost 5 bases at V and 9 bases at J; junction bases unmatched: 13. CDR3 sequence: CASSLSHGTAPSPLHF. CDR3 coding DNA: TGTGCCAGCAGCCTAAGTCACGGGACAGCCCCTTCACCCCTCCACTTT.

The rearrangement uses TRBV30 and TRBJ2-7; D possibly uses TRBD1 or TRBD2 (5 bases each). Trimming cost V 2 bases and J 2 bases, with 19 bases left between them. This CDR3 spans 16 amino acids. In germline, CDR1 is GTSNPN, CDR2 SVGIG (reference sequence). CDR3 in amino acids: CAWSPRGVIRAYEQYF. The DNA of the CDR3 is TGTGCCTGGAGTCCCCGAGGGGTCATTCGCGCCTACGAGCAGTACTTC.

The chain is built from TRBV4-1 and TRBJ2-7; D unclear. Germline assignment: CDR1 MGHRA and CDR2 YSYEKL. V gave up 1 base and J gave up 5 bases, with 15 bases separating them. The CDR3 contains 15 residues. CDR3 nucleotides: TGCGCCAGCAGCCAAGTAAATAGCTACTTCCACGAGCAGTACTTC. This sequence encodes CASSQVNSYFHEQYF.

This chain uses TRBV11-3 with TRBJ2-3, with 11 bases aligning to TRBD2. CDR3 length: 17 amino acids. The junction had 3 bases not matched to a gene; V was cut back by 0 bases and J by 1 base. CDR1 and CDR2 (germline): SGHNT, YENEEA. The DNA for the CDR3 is TGTGCCAGCAGCTTAGAGGGACTAGCGGTGGGCACAGATACGCAGTATTTT. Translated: CASSLEGLAVGTDTQYF.

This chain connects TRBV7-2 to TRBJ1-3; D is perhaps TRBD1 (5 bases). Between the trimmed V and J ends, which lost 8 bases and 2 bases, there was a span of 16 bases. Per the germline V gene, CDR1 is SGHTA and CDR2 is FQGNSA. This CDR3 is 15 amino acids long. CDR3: CASGIQGVAGNTIYF. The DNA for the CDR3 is TGTGCCAGCGGAATTCAGGGTGTCGCTGGAAACACCATATATTTT. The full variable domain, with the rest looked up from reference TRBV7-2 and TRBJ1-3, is GAGVSQSPSNKVTEKGKDVELRCDPISGHTALYWYRQSLGQGLEFLIYFQGNSAPDKSGLPSDRFSAERTGGSVSTLTIQRTQQEDSAVYLCASGIQGVAGNTIYFGEGSWLTVV.

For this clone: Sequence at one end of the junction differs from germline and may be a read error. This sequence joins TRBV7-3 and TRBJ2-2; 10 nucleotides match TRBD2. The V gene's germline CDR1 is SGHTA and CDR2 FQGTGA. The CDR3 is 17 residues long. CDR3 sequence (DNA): TGTGCCAGCAGCCTAACCGGGACTAGCGTTTTACCCGGGGAGCTGTTTTTT. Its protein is CASSLTGTSVLPGELFF.

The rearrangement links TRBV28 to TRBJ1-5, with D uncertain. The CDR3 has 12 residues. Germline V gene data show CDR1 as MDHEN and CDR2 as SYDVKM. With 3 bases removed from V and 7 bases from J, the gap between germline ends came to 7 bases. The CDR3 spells CASSLGLQPQHF. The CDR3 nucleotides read TGTGCCAGCAGTTTGGGGTTGCAGCCCCAGCATTTT.

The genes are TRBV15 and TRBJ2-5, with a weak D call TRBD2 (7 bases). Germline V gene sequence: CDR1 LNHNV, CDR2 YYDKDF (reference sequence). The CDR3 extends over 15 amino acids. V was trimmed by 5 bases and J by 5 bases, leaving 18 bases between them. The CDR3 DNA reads TGTGCCACCAGCGGGTTATCGGGGGGCGCGGAGACCCAGTACTTC. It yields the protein CATSGLSGGAETQYF.

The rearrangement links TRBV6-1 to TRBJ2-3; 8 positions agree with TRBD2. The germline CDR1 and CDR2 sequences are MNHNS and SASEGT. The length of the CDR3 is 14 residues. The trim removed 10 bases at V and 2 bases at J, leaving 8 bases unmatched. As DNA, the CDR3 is TGTGCCACCACAGGACTAGCCCCCACAGATACGCAGTATTTT. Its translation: CATTGLAPTDTQYF.

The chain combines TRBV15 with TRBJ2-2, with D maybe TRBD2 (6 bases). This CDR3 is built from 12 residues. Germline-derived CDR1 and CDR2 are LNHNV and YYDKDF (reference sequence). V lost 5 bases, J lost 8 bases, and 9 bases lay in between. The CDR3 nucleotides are TGTGCCACCAGCTGGGGGAGGGGGGAGCTGTTTTTT. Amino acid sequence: CATSWGRGELFF.